The sequence of this TCR beta chain was determined in a study of shared clonotypes between healthy human individuals. CD45RO-negative, CCR7-selected cells formed the naive CD8 fraction, which excluded terminally differentiated effector memory CD45RA+ cells. The CDR3 covers 17 residues. With 5 bases clipped from V and 7 bases from J, the junction kept 12 bases outside the gene matches. Germline V gene sequence: CDR1 SGHVS, CDR2 FNYEAQ. Assay used: immunoSEQ multiplex PCR; TCRdb lists only in-frame clones, some missing. The sample lists under 2,000,000 clones; around 96% were seen once. J is TRBJ1-6 and V is TRBV7-6; 9 bases match TRBD1. Sequencing used naive CD8+ T cells sorted from blood. The clonotype was recovered from a man aged 18 to 29 in good health. The CDR3, as DNA: TGTGCCAGCAGCCCCGGGGACAGGGAAATATCGAATTCACCCCTCCACTTT. Translated: CASSPGDREISNSPLHF.